These T cell receptor beta chains were read from a single sample in a study of shared clonotypes between healthy human individuals. Profiling relied on immunoSEQ multiplex PCR, and the TCRdb table lists in-frame clones only, not all of them. Altogether millions of clones are present, approximately 95% being singletons, with the ten largest covering 0.35% to 0.5%. The sample taken for sequencing was naive CD4+ T cells from PBMCs. The receptors were gathered from a man younger than 35 in good health. Some clones in this sample may be carry-over from other donors' samples. Both conserved end residues are part of each CDR3. The order of the fields is J gene, V gene, D gene, clone size, CDR3 DNA, CDR3 protein. A D gene is named only where the DNA matches it firmly. Clone size is given for some rows only: seen once, a few or many times, or a class if the clone is expanded.

>TRBJ1-3|TRBV2|NA|NA
TGTGCCAGCAGGGAAAGGGGAAACACCATATATTTT
CASRERGNTIYF
>TRBJ1-2|TRBV5-4|NA|NA
TGTGCCAGCAGCGCGGGGGAGAGCTACTATGGCTACACCTTC
CASSAGESYYGYTF
>TRBJ2-3|TRBV2|NA|NA
TGTGCCAGCACGGCGGCCCCGGGAAGTACGCAGTATTTT
CASTAAPGSTQYF
>TRBJ2-2|TRBV30|TRBD2|NA
TGTGCCTGGAGGACTAGCGGGAGCTCCGGGGAGCTGTTTTTT
CAWRTSGSSGELFF
>TRBJ2-7|TRBV6-1|TRBD1|NA
TGTGCCAGTGCGACAGGGGTCTACGAGCAGTACTTC
CASATGVYEQYF
>TRBJ2-3|TRBV4-1|TRBD2|NA
TGCGCCAGCAGCCTAAGCGGGAGTAGGGAAGATACGCAGTATTTT
CASSLSGSREDTQYF
>TRBJ2-1|TRBV28|TRBD2|NA
TGTGCCAGCAACCCCACACCGGGACTAGCGCCCAATGAGCAGTTCTTC
CASNPTPGLAPNEQFF
>TRBJ2-7|TRBV7-2|NA|NA
TGTGCCAGCAGCTTAGGGCAGGGGCCCTCCTACGAGCAGTACTTC
CASSLGQGPSYEQYF
>TRBJ1-5|TRBV6-1|TRBD1|NA
TGTGCCAGCAGTGAATTAGACAGGGGGTTTCAGCCCCAGCATTTT
CASSELDRGFQPQHF
>TRBJ2-4|TRBV6-1|NA|NA
TGTGCCAGCAGTGAAGGCGGAATAGCCAAAAACATTCAGTACTTC
CASSEGGIAKNIQYF
>TRBJ1-4|TRBV5-1|NA|NA
TGCGCCAGCAGTTCGGGACGGCCGTCAACTAATGAAAAACTGTTTTTT
CASSSGRPSTNEKLFF
>TRBJ2-7|TRBV5-8|TRBD2|once
TGTGCCAGCAGCTTGAGGCTAGCGGACTACGAGCAGTACTTC
CASSLRLADYEQYF
>TRBJ2-2|TRBV5-1|TRBD2|NA
TGCGCCAGCAGCTACTGGACTAGCGGGAGCCCCGGGGAGCTGTTTTTT
CASSYWTSGSPGELFF
>TRBJ2-3|TRBV7-3|NA|NA
TGTGCCAGCAGTTCTCCGCCCCTAACAGATACGCAGTATTTT
CASSSPPLTDTQYF
>TRBJ2-7|TRBV7-3|NA|NA
TGTGCCAGCAGCTTAAAAGAGGGGGGACGGTCTTCCTACGAGCAGTACTTC
CASSLKEGGRSSYEQYF
>TRBJ2-1|TRBV7-6|TRBD2|NA
TGTGCCAGCAGCCGAGCAGCCGGGACTACTTACAATGAGCAGTTCTTC
CASSRAAGTTYNEQFF
>TRBJ1-2|TRBV5-1|NA|NA
TGCGCCAGCAGCTTGGACCGCAGCTATGGCTACACCTTC
CASSLDRSYGYTF
>TRBJ2-5|TRBV7-3|NA|NA
TGTGCCAGCAGCTTAAACAGGGATGAGACCCAGTACTTC
CASSLNRDETQYF
>TRBJ2-5|TRBV5-6|NA|NA
TGTGCCAGCAGCTTGATGGGGGGACGGGACCAAGAGACCCAGTACTTC
CASSLMGGRDQETQYF
>TRBJ2-1|TRBV6-6|TRBD2|NA
TGTGCCAGCAGTTACTGGGCTAGCGGGGAGTACAATGAGCAGTTCTTC
CASSYWASGEYNEQFF
>TRBJ1-4|TRBV7-9|NA|NA
TGTGCCAGCAGCTTAGGCCCTAATCGTTCCGGTGCAACTAATGAAAAACTGTTTTTT
CASSLGPNRSGATNEKLFF
>TRBJ2-7|TRBV28|NA|NA
TGTGCCAGCAGCTATCTAGCGCCTTCCTACGAGCAGTACTTC
CASSYLAPSYEQYF
>TRBJ2-1|TRBV5-1|TRBD1|NA
TGCGCCAGCAGAAGAGGACAGGGGGGATACAATGAGCAGTTCTTC
CASRRGQGGYNEQFF
>TRBJ2-3|TRBV25-1|NA|NA
TGTGCCAGCAGTGACCCCAGACAGGCCGTTGGTACGCAGTATTTT
CASSDPRQAVGTQYF
>TRBJ2-7|TRBV15|TRBD1|NA
TGTGCCACTGCGGCTGGGACAGCCTCCTACGAGCAGTACTTC
CATAAGTASYEQYF
>TRBJ1-5|TRBV18|NA|NA
TGTGCCAGCTCACCTAATCCAGGAAAAAGCAATCAGCCCCAGCATTTT
CASSPNPGKSNQPQHF
>TRBJ1-5|TRBV27|NA|NA
TGTGCCAGCAGTTTGGCTGGTCAGCCCCAGCATTTT
CASSLAGQPQHF
>TRBJ2-3|TRBV7-2|TRBD2|NA
TGTGCCAGCAGTCAGTTGGGCGGGGGGAGCACAGATACGCAGTATTTT
CASSQLGGGSTDTQYF
>TRBJ2-1|TRBV11-3|TRBD2|NA
TGTGCCAGCAGCGCTAGCGGGAGATGGGAAAATGAGCAGTTCTTC
CASSASGRWENEQFF
>TRBJ2-7|TRBV2|TRBD2|NA
TGTGCCAGCAGAGGACTAGCGGAATACGAGCAGTACTTC
CASRGLAEYEQYF
>TRBJ2-7|TRBV7-6|TRBD2|NA
TGTGCCAGCAGCCCGAAGACCTGGCAGGGAGGGTATGCCGAGCAGTACTTC
CASSPKTWQGGYAEQYF
>TRBJ2-1|TRBV28|NA|once
TGTGCCAGCCATTCAGTCCGGGAGAGGTCCTACAATGAGCAGTTCTTC
CASHSVRERSYNEQFF
>TRBJ2-5|TRBV5-4|NA|NA
TGTGCCAGCAGCTCCTGGCCTATTGGCACGGAAACCCAGTACTTC
CASSSWPIGTETQYF
>TRBJ2-7|TRBV27|NA|NA
TGTGCCAGCAGTCGGGTTTTGCAGGGGGGAGTATACGAGCAGTACTTC
CASSRVLQGGVYEQYF
>TRBJ2-5|TRBV5-8|TRBD2|NA
TGTGCCAGCAGTTTTAGCGGGAGTGGGGAGACCCAGTACTTC
CASSFSGSGETQYF
>TRBJ1-4|TRBV11-2|NA|NA
TGTGCCAGCAGCTTCATTGGGCAGGGAGGTGAAAAACTGTTTTTT
CASSFIGQGGEKLFF
>TRBJ2-6|TRBV4-2|NA|NA
TGTGCCAGCAGCCGATACGAAACAGGGATGCGGGCCAACGTCCTGACTTTC
CASSRYETGMRANVLTF
>TRBJ1-5|TRBV7-9|TRBD1|NA
TGTGCCAGCAGCTCCGCAACCGGGACAGAGAATCAGCCCCAGCATTTT
CASSSATGTENQPQHF
>TRBJ1-1|TRBV5-1|TRBD1|NA
TGCGCCAGCAGCCCCGGTACAGGGGCTACTGAAGCTTTCTTT
CASSPGTGATEAFF
>TRBJ2-7|TRBV20-1|NA|NA
TGCAGAGCCGATAAAGTCCAGCAGTACTTC
CRADKVQQYF
>TRBJ2-5|TRBV6-6|NA|NA
TGTGCCAGCAGTTCCAGGACAGAAGAGACCCAGTACTTC
CASSSRTEETQYF
>TRBJ2-2|TRBV4-2|TRBD2|NA
TGTGCCAGCAGCGCGGGGCCAGCGGGAGGATCCGGGGAGCTGTTTTTT
CASSAGPAGGSGELFF
>TRBJ1-4|TRBV19|NA|NA
TGTGCCAGTAGTATCGTGGTGGGGGCTACGAATGAAAAACTGTTTTTT
CASSIVVGATNEKLFF
>TRBJ1-2|TRBV9|NA|NA
TGTGCCAGCAGCGTAGCTCGGGAGGGTCGTTATGGCTACACCTTC
CASSVAREGRYGYTF
>TRBJ2-3|TRBV9|NA|NA
TGTGCCAGCAGCGTAACTGCCACAGATACGCAGTATTTT
CASSVTATDTQYF
>TRBJ1-1|TRBV10-3|NA|NA
TGTGCCATCAGTGCCGGTTTTGGGGGGACGAACACTGAAGCTTTCTTT
CAISAGFGGTNTEAFF
>TRBJ2-3|TRBV5-1|TRBD1|NA
TGCGCCAGCAACGGACAGGGGCTATTCACAGATACGCAGTATTTT
CASNGQGLFTDTQYF
>TRBJ2-2|TRBV5-4|NA|once
TGTGCCAGCAGCTTGGCGGGCGGTTCCCTAGGGGTCGGTACCGGGGAGCTGTTTTTT
CASSLAGGSLGVGTGELFF
>TRBJ2-3|TRBV6-5|TRBD2|once
TGTGCCAGCAGAGAGACTAGCGGATACACAGATACGCAGTATTTT
CASRETSGYTDTQYF
>TRBJ2-5|TRBV18|TRBD2|NA
TGTGCCAGCTCTACGGCGGGGGGCCGACAAGAGACCCAGTACTTC
CASSTAGGRQETQYF
>TRBJ2-1|TRBV7-9|NA|NA
TGTGCCAGCAGCCGACCTCGCCTAGCTGGGAATGGAGAGCAGTTCTTC
CASSRPRLAGNGEQFF
>TRBJ2-3|TRBV7-2|TRBD2|NA
TGTGCCAGCAGCAGGACTAGCGGTGGTACAGATACGCAGTATTTT
CASSRTSGGTDTQYF